This section outlines one TCR beta chain sequence together with its context. These data belong to a study of T-cell reconstitution after alpha-beta-depleted transplantation in children. With V trimmed by 5 bases and J by 0 bases, 9 bases remained unmatched. CDR3 size: 16 residues. Germline V CDR1 and CDR2: SEHNR, FQNEAQ (reference sequence). Unique molecular identifiers were used in preparing the TCRbeta library. MiXCR, applied by TCRdb to the PCR reads, yields one record per CDR3 protein. There are some 200,000 distinct CDR3 sequences in the sample; about 8.2% occur only once, and less than 40% lies in the top ten.

The sequence came from a male patient between 2 and 10 years old who had a stem cell transplant for acute myeloid leukemia, so the T cells may come from the graft donor. This chain connects TRBV7-9 to TRBJ1-1; 7 bases agree with TRBD1. This sample comprised PBMCs, mostly from graft donor cells, obtained 360 days after TCRalphabeta/CD19-depleted stem cell transplant. CDR3 region: CASSPGTAFLNTEAFF. CDR3 in DNA: TGTGCCAGCAGCCCAGGGACAGCTTTCCTGAACACTGAAGCTTTCTTT.